The clone carrying this TCR beta chain was seen just once. The antigen is not known. It was with 60 Vbeta and 13 Jbeta primers that the PCR ran. Produced via immunoSEQ multiplex PCR; TCRdb's table is partial and in-frame only. The sample lists about 140,000 clones, around 90% occurring once. These data are taken from a study of cytomegalovirus exposure and HLA in healthy donors. The ends were cut back, 6 bases at V and 6 bases at J, with 11 bases in the middle. CDR3 length: 13 residues. Germline CDR1 is SNHLY and CDR2 is FYNNEI. Whole-study results and caveats: A later analysis, which compared TCR beta chains of equal frequency, found the HLA-associated ones more clonally expanded. Analysis performed later found 16,951 TCR beta sequences associated with HLA alleles at 0.05 false discovery rate. Researchers counted 164 TCR beta chains as cytomegalovirus-associated.

The source material was PBMCs. J is TRBJ2-2 and V is TRBV2, with D possibly matching TRBD2 (5 bases). The sequence was collected from a woman aged 35 to 49 in good health and CMV-seronegative. This CDR3 reads CASSITRAGELFF. The CDR3 region has the DNA TGTGCCAGCAGCATCACTAGGGCCGGGGAGCTGTTTTTT.